Described below is a single T cell receptor beta chain sequence and its context. The authors ran the assay at deep level. The assay was immunoSEQ multiplex PCR, and TCRdb's table has in-frame clones only and misses some. Of about 490,000 clones listed, over 65% were seen once; the top ten hold around 13%. This CDR3 is 16 amino acids long. CDR1 is LGHNA and CDR2 is YSLEER in the germline V gene. The ends lost 0 bases at V and 4 bases at J; junction bases unmatched: 6. The data originate from a study of shared clonotypes between healthy human individuals. The sample comprised PBMCs. The J gene is TRBJ2-1, the V gene TRBV4-3; 7 positions agree with TRBD2. The receptor was derived from a woman between 40 and 55 years old in good health. Some clones in this sample may be carry-over from other donors' samples. CDR3 DNA sequence: TGCGCCAGCAGCCAAGATTCGGGCGGGAGATACAATGAGCAGTTCTTC. It encodes CASSQDSGGRYNEQFF.